This T cell receptor beta chain was captured in a study of tumor-infiltrating lymphocytes in localized non-small cell lung cancer. With regard to this clone: Its target is not known.

General observations from the study: Not all patients were TCR sequenced, owing to tissue quantity. Tumors had more T cell infiltration than uninvolved lung, per TCRbeta sequencing and CD3 counts.

This table comes from immunoSEQ multiplex PCR, and its TCRdb copy is limited to in-frame clones, with some not included. The repertoire holds thousands of clones, with 77% as singletons. This TCR was sampled from a human donor with non-small cell lung cancer. The source material was lung tumor tissue.

The CDR3, as DNA: TGTGCCAGCAGCTTGGCGGGACAGCCCAGTGGCTACACCTTC. It yields the protein CASSLAGQPSGYTF. The V call is TRBV11-2, the J call TRBJ1-2; TRBD1 aligns across 7 bases. The V and J ends lost 3 bases and 7 bases, in that order; junction bases with no gene match: 8. Per germline, CDR1 SGHAT and CDR2 FQNNGV. The CDR3 runs to 14 residues. Filled out from reference TRBV11-2 and TRBJ1-2, the complete variable domain reads EAGVAQSPRYKIIEKRQSVAFWCNPISGHATLYWYQQILGQGPKLLIQFQNNGVVDDSQLPKDRFSAERLKGVDSTLKIQPAKLEDSAVYLCASSLAGQPSGYTFGSGTRLTVV.